This T cell receptor beta chain was captured in a study of shared clonotypes between healthy human individuals. Concerning this clone itself: The antigen is not known.

The CDR3 length is 15 residues. CDR1 SGHTA and CDR2 FQGNSA come from the germline V gene. V dropped 5 bases and J dropped 2; count of bases not matched to a gene: 5. Study-level results: Across subsets, estimated richness was generally greater for naive than for memory populations.

An even split of each subset's genomic DNA across several immunoSEQ plates was performed. Data came from immunoSEQ multiplex PCR; TCRdb stores just in-frame clones and leaves some out. The table lists 2 million to 2.5 million clones, less than 95% of them singletons. The sequence came from a young man in good health. Some clones in this sample may be carry-over from other donors' samples. Sequences were obtained from naive CD4+ T cells from PBMCs. Subset meaning: CD45RA+ positively selected. The chain uses TRBV7-2 and TRBJ1-2, with 10 bases aligning to TRBD1. The CDR3 nucleotides are TGTGCCAGCAGCCCACAGACAGGGGGCAACTATGGCTACACCTTC. Translation gives CASSPQTGGNYGYTF. Looking up the rest from reference TRBV7-2 and TRBJ1-2 gives the full variable domain: GAGVSQSPSNKVTEKGKDVELRCDPISGHTALYWYRQSLGQGLEFLIYFQGNSAPDKSGLPSDRFSAERTGGSVSTLTIQRTQQEDSAVYLCASSPQTGGNYGYTFGSGTRLTVV.